These 10 T cell receptor beta chains originate from one sample sequenced in a study of cytomegalovirus exposure and HLA in healthy donors. In the PCR, 60 Vbeta and 13 Jbeta primers were used. The data were produced by immunoSEQ multiplex PCR, yet TCRdb's version contains in-frame clones alone and is incomplete. The repertoire holds 110,000 to 150,000 clones, around 75% seen once, with 7% in the top ten. The source material was PBMCs. The receptors stem from a man younger than 45 in good health and CMV-seronegative.

The chain employs TRBV6-6 and TRBJ2-3; 10 bases match TRBD2. V lost 6 bases and J lost 5; bases outside the gene matches: 5. The CDR3 covers 14 residues. CDR1 MNHNY and CDR2 SVGAGI come from the germline V gene (reference sequence). This CDR3 is CASSQRLAGDTQYF. The CDR3 region has the DNA TGTGCCAGCAGCCAACGACTAGCGGGAGATACGCAGTATTTT.

CDR3 DNA sequence: TGTGCCATCAGTGAGCTATCAGGGCCCGGGGAGCTGTTTTTT. It yields the protein CAISELSGPGELFF. The J gene is TRBJ2-2, the V gene TRBV10-3; tentatively, D is TRBD1 (5 bases). V lost 2 bases and J lost 6, with 10 bases in between. Per the germline V gene, CDR1 is ENHRY and CDR2 is SYGVKD. This CDR3 has 14 residues.

The gene calls are TRBV11-2 and TRBJ2-1, with TRBD2 identical over 7 bases. J gave up 3 bases and V 4 bases, and 6 bases lay outside the gene matches. From germline, CDR1 is SGHAT and CDR2 FQNNGV. The length of the CDR3 is 15 residues. In DNA, the CDR3 is TGTGCCAGCAGCTCCCCGGGGAGGGGCTACAATGAGCAGTTCTTC. Its translation is CASSSPGRGYNEQFF. The full variable domain, its missing parts supplied by reference TRBV11-2 and TRBJ2-1, is EAGVAQSPRYKIIEKRQSVAFWCNPISGHATLYWYQQILGQGPKLLIQFQNNGVVDDSQLPKDRFSAERLKGVDSTLKIQPAKLEDSAVYLCASSSPGRGYNEQFFGPGTRLTVL.

The chain links TRBV5-1 to TRBJ2-7, with D possibly matching TRBD1 (5 bases). Germline CDR1 reads SGHRS; CDR2 reads YFSETQ. The CDR3 runs to 12 residues. The ends were cut back, 3 bases at V and 5 bases at J, with 9 bases in the middle. CDR3: CASSSQGHEQYF. The CDR3, as DNA: TGCGCCAGCAGCTCCCAGGGCCACGAGCAGTACTTC.

The gene calls are TRBV25-1 and TRBJ2-6; perhaps TRBD1 as D (6 bases). This CDR3 comprises 15 residues. Looked up from germline, CDR1 is MGHDK and CDR2 is SYGVNS. V shed 6 bases and J shed 4 bases, with 13 bases lying between them. The CDR3 reads CASSPPGTGANVLTF. The DNA of the CDR3 is TGTGCCAGCAGCCCCCCAGGGACAGGGGCCAACGTCCTGACTTTC.

There are a few counts of this clone. V gene TRBV7-2 combines with J gene TRBJ1-1; a possible D gene is TRBD1 (6 bases). CDR3 length equals 14 residues. Germline V gene data show CDR1 as SGHTA and CDR2 as FQGNSA. Trimming pared 5 bases from V and 7 bases from J, leaving 17 bases between. The CDR3 region is CASSPPRGSSEAFF. CDR3 sequence (DNA): TGTGCCAGCAGCCCTCCTAGGGGGTCCAGTGAAGCTTTCTTT. Full variable domain (outside the CDR3, taken from reference TRBV7-2 and TRBJ1-1): GAGVSQSPSNKVTEKGKDVELRCDPISGHTALYWYRQSLGQGLEFLIYFQGNSAPDKSGLPSDRFSAERTGGSVSTLTIQRTQQEDSAVYLCASSPPRGSSEAFFGQGTRLTVV.

The J gene is TRBJ1-2, the V gene TRBV7-2; D not certain. V shed 3 bases and J shed 4 bases, with 15 bases lying between them. Germline V gene data show CDR1 as SGHTA and CDR2 as FQGNSA. This CDR3 is 15 amino acids long. CDR3 sequence reads: CASSFQMGGLYGYTF. CDR3 in DNA: TGTGCCAGCAGCTTTCAGATGGGAGGTCTCTATGGCTACACCTTC. The full variable domain, completed using reference TRBV7-2 and TRBJ1-2, is GAGVSQSPSNKVTEKGKDVELRCDPISGHTALYWYRQSLGQGLEFLIYFQGNSAPDKSGLPSDRFSAERTGGSVSTLTIQRTQQEDSAVYLCASSFQMGGLYGYTFGSGTRLTVV.

The V call is TRBV13, the J call TRBJ1-1; 9 bases align to TRBD1. V was pared by 5 bases and J by 5 bases, with 6 bases of the junction left unmatched. Per germline, CDR1 PRHDT and CDR2 FYEKMQ (reference sequence). CDR3 length: 14 amino acids. In nucleotides, the CDR3 is TGTGCCAGCAGCCTGACAGGGGGGGGTACTGAAGCTTTCTTT. Amino acids: CASSLTGGGTEAFF.

The chain is built from TRBV27 and TRBJ1-2; D perhaps matches TRBD1 (6 bases). The CDR3 has 13 amino acids. Germline V gives CDR1 MNHEY, CDR2 SMNVEV (reference sequence). V was pared by 5 bases and J by 7 bases, with 14 bases between. The CDR3: CASSTGLFSGYTF. The DNA for the CDR3 is TGTGCCAGCAGTACAGGGTTGTTCTCTGGCTACACCTTC.

This clone has a single count. V gene TRBV7-9 combines with J gene TRBJ1-4; D not certain. Trimming left V 4 bases short and J 0 bases short, with 12 bases between. From germline, CDR1 is SEHNR and CDR2 FQNEAQ (reference sequence). The CDR3 contains 16 residues. The CDR3 DNA reads TGTGCCAGCAGCTCCGGACGGGGTGCAACTAATGAAAAACTGTTTTTT. The encoded protein is CASSSGRGATNEKLFF.